The clone carrying this T cell receptor beta chain occurred once. The CDR3 spans 17 residues. V gave up 1 base and J gave up 0 bases, with 13 bases separating them. The germline gives CDR1 MNHNS, CDR2 SASEGT. This sample is drawn from a study of blood T cell repertoires in COVID-19. Sequenced by immunoSEQ multiplex PCR; TCRdb stores in-frame clones only, minus some. The sample yields 250,000 or so clones, around 80% seen once. This clonotype was sampled from a human donor in a cohort sampled during active COVID-19. The chain employs TRBV6-1 and TRBJ2-1, with D possibly TRBD2 on 6 matching bases. Sequencing was carried out using peripheral blood. This CDR3 reads CASSEGPGVSSYNEQFF. The CDR3 DNA sequence: TGTGCCAGCAGTGAAGGCCCGGGGGTGAGCTCCTACAATGAGCAGTTCTTC.